These 5 T cell receptor beta chains share one sample of origin, sequenced in a study of a mutant IDH1 vaccine in newly diagnosed glioma. Only in-frame clones appear in the TCRdb table, and some are missing; sequencing was by immunoSEQ multiplex PCR. The sample has 90,000 to 100,000 clones, 89% seen once. For these TCRs, the target antigens are not known. Sample time point: week 47, end of study. Vaccinated patients received 300 ug of mutant IDH1 20-mer peptide per dose, with topical imiquimod. The sample was PBMCs, taken from a glioma patient whose treatment included an IDH1 peptide vaccine. The receptors stem from a woman aged 45-65 years with glioma.

This chain joins TRBV28 and TRBJ1-6; a weak D match, TRBD1 (5 bases). V was shortened by 3 bases and J by 9 bases, with 15 bases between the two germline ends. The CDR3 is 15 amino acids. CDR1 is MDHEN and CDR2 is SYDVKM in the germline V gene. CDR3 nucleotide sequence: TGTGCCAGCAGTTTGGGGCAGGCTCTTGGTTCACCCCTCCACTTT. Encoded protein: CASSLGQALGSPLHF.

The rearrangement links TRBV19 to TRBJ2-3, with TRBD2 matching over 14 bases. CDR1 and CDR2 (germline): LNHDA, SQIVND (reference sequence). This CDR3 has 16 amino acids. Trimming took 5 bases from V and 4 from J; bases not matched to a gene: 5. The CDR3, as DNA: TGTGCCAGTAGTTTCGGACTAGCGGGAGGTCCAGATACGCAGTATTTT. Protein product: CASSFGLAGGPDTQYF.

The chain combines TRBV2 with TRBJ1-3; maybe TRBD1 (5 bases). The CDR3 spans 16 residues. Trimming removed 6 bases at V and 3 bases at J, with 18 bases between. Germline-derived CDR1 and CDR2 are SNHLY and FYNNEI. CDR3: CASSPGPLRSGNTIYF. The CDR3 DNA reads TGTGCCAGCAGCCCGGGACCGTTGAGGAGTGGAAACACCATATATTTT.

The V gene is TRBV28, the J gene TRBJ2-2, with 8 nucleotides matching TRBD1. The germline V gene has CDR1 MDHEN and CDR2 SYDVKM. This CDR3 is 16 amino acids long. Losses at the gene ends were 5 bases for V and 0 bases for J; bases not matched to a gene: 5. In DNA form, the CDR3 reads TGTGCCAGCAGTCCGTCGGACAGGGCGAACACCGGGGAGCTGTTTTTT. Protein: CASSPSDRANTGELFF.

This clone was counted only a few times. The chain uses TRBV7-9 and TRBJ2-1; 13 nucleotides line up with TRBD2. The V segment lost 5 bases and the J segment 11 bases; nucleotides outside the gene matches: 9. Germline-derived CDR1 and CDR2 are SEHNR and FQNEAQ (reference sequence). The CDR3 is 15 amino acids. CDR3 loop: CASSPPGLAGDQQFF. CDR3 coding DNA: TGTGCCAGCAGCCCCCCCGGACTAGCGGGAGACCAGCAGTTCTTC.